The 12 T cell receptor beta chains in this list originate from one sample, sequenced in a study of lymphopenia after photon versus proton radiotherapy. The repertoire was sequenced with immunoSEQ multiplex PCR; TCRdb's copy has only in-frame clones and lacks some. This table has around 50,000 clones, about 88% appearing once. Source: peripheral blood, taken from a patient treated with proton-based radiotherapy. The source is a man in his sixties with pancreatic cancer.

The rearrangement joins TRBV5-1 to TRBJ1-1; 9 nucleotides agree with TRBD1. The CDR3 has 16 amino acids. Unmatched junction bases numbered 13, after V lost 4 bases and J lost 6 bases. Germline assignment: CDR1 SGHRS and CDR2 YFSETQ. Written as DNA, the CDR3 is TGCGCCAGCAGCCGGAGCCCCGGACAGGGGTCCGCTGAAGCTTTCTTT. Translating gives CASSRSPGQGSAEAFF.

The V gene is TRBV7-9, the J gene TRBJ1-4; D may be TRBD1 (6 bases). This CDR3 has 14 amino acids. V was shortened by 1 base and J by 8 bases, with 11 bases between the two germline ends. In germline, CDR1 is SEHNR, CDR2 FQNEAQ (reference sequence). The CDR3 coding sequence is TGTGCCAGCAGCTTAGGGACAGCTGGAGAAAAACTGTTTTTT. Amino acids: CASSLGTAGEKLFF. The full variable domain, in which reference TRBV7-9 and TRBJ1-4 provide the parts outside the CDR3, is DTGVSQNPRHKITKRGQNVTFRCDPISEHNRLYWYRQTLGQGPEFLTYFQNEAQLEKSRLLSDRFSAERPKGSFSTLEIQRTEQGDSAMYLCASSLGTAGEKLFFGSGTQLSVL.

This clone has a handful of counts. V usage is TRBV5-1 and J usage is TRBJ1-5; D not resolved. CDR1 and CDR2 from the germline V gene are SGHRS and YFSETQ. The CDR3 is 17 residues long. Between the trimmed V and J ends, which lost 0 bases and 1 base, there was a span of 14 bases. CDR3 in DNA: TGCGCCAGCAGCTTGGACCTAAGGCGAGAAAGCAATCAGCCCCAGCATTTT. Residues: CASSLDLRRESNQPQHF.

The chain joins TRBV7-3 to TRBJ2-2; no firm D call. CDR3 length: 14 residues. The germline V and J ends were trimmed by 9 bases and 2 bases, with 13 bases remaining between them. CDR1 and CDR2 (germline): SGHTA, FQGTGA. The CDR3 region has the DNA TGTGCCAGTACTACCCAGCCAAACACCGGGGAGCTGTTTTTT. Translated: CASTTQPNTGELFF.

CDR3 region: CASIHSRGEDYNEQFF. The CDR3 DNA reads as TGTGCCAGCATACATAGTCGGGGGGAAGACTACAATGAGCAGTTCTTC. This chain joins TRBV7-2 and TRBJ2-1; TRBD2 matches at 7 bases. The CDR3 has 16 residues. V lost 7 bases and J lost 3; bases outside the gene matches: 12. In germline, CDR1 is SGHTA, CDR2 FQGNSA.

The J gene is TRBJ2-2, the V gene TRBV7-3; TRBD1 matches at 8 bases. The CDR3 spans 17 residues. Germline V gene data show CDR1 as SGHTA and CDR2 as FQGTGA. V shed 5 bases and J 9 bases; nucleotides not matched to a gene: 17. For the CDR3, the DNA is TGTGCCAGCAGCCCCGGGACAGGCGTAGGAGGAAGGCGGGAGCTGTTTTTT. It is translated as CASSPGTGVGGRRELFF.

J is TRBJ2-5 and V is TRBV11-2; tentatively, D is TRBD1 or TRBD2 (5 bases each). This CDR3 spans 13 amino acids. V lost 1 base, J lost 5 bases, and 8 bases lay in between. The V gene's germline CDR1 is SGHAT and CDR2 FQNNGV. The CDR3 sequence is CASSLVWGETQYF. The CDR3, as DNA: TGTGCCAGCAGCTTAGTTTGGGGGGAGACCCAGTACTTC.

The rearrangement links TRBV15 to TRBJ1-4; 8 bases align to TRBD1. The V gene's germline CDR1 is LNHNV and CDR2 YYDKDF (reference sequence). The CDR3 spans 15 residues. V lost 3 bases to trimming and J lost 4 bases; unmatched junction nucleotides: 4. The CDR3 protein is CATSSGTGGNEKLFF. CDR3 bases: TGTGCCACCAGCAGCGGGACAGGTGGTAATGAAAAACTGTTTTTT.

The chain couples TRBV7-2 to TRBJ2-1; 11 bases line up with TRBD2. Germline CDR1 is SGHTA and CDR2 is FQGNSA. Losses at the gene ends were 0 bases for V and 1 base for J; bases not matched to a gene: 2. The CDR3 is made up of 17 amino acids. CDR3 in DNA: TGTGCCAGCAGCTTAGCGGGACTAGCGGCTTCCTACAATGAGCAGTTCTTC. Translating it yields CASSLAGLAASYNEQFF.

The chain employs TRBV7-2 and TRBJ2-7; D is undetermined. CDR3 length: 12 residues. CDR1 is SGHTA, CDR2 FQGNSA, per germline. Trimming took 4 bases from V and 4 from J, leaving 8 bases between them. The CDR3, as DNA: TGTGCCAGCAGCTCGTCCCTTTACGAGCAGTACTTC. Its translation: CASSSSLYEQYF.

The chain links TRBV28 to TRBJ2-3; 9 nucleotides match TRBD2. The CDR3 sequence is 15 residues long. V lost 2 bases and J lost 0; bases outside the gene matches: 0. Germline-derived CDR1 and CDR2 are MDHEN and SYDVKM. CDR3 sequence reads: CASSLLAGSTDTQYF. The DNA for the CDR3 is TGTGCCAGCAGTTTACTAGCGGGGAGCACAGATACGCAGTATTTT.

V gene TRBV6-1 combines with J gene TRBJ2-4, with 9 bases identical to TRBD1. This CDR3 comprises 15 residues. Trimming took 6 bases from V and 1 from J; bases not matched to a gene: 4. Germline CDR1 is MNHNS and CDR2 is SASEGT. For the CDR3, the DNA is TGTGCCAGCAGGGGGACAGGGACTGCCAAAAACATTCAGTACTTC. Translating gives CASRGTGTAKNIQYF.